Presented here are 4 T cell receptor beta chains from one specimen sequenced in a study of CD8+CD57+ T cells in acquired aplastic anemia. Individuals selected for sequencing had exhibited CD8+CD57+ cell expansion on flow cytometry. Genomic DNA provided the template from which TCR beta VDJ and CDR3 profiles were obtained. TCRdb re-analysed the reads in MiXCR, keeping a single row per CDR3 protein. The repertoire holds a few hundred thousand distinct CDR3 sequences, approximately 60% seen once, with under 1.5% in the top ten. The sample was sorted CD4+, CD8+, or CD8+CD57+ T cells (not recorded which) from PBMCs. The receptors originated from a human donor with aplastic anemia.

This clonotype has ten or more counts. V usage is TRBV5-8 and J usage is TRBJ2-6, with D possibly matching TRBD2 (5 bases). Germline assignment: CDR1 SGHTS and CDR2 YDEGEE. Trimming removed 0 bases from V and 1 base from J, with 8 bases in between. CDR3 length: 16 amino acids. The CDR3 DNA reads TGTGCCAGCAGCTTGGGATGGACTTCTGGGGCCAACGTCCTGACTTTC. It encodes CASSLGWTSGANVLTF. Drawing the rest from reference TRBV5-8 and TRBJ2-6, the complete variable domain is EAGVTQSPTHLIKTRGQQATLRCSPISGHTSVYWYQQALGLGLQFLLWYDEGEERNRGNFPPRFSGRQFPNYSSELNVNALELEDSALYLCASSLGWTSGANVLTFGAGSRLTVL.

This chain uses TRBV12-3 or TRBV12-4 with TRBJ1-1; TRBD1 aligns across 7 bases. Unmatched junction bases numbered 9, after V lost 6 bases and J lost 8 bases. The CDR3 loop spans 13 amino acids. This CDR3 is CASRLRQGGEAFF. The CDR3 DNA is TGTGCCAGCAGATTGAGACAGGGTGGAGAAGCTTTCTTT.

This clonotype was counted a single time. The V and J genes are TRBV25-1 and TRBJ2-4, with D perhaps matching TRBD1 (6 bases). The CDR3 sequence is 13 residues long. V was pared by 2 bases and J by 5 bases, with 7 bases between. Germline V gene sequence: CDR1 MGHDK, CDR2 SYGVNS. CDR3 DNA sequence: TGTGCCAGCAGTGAACAGGGGCAAAACATTCAGTACTTC. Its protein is CASSEQGQNIQYF.

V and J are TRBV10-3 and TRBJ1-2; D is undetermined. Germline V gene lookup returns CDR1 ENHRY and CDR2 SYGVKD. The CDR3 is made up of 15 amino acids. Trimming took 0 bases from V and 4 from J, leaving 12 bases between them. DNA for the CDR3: TGTGCCATCAGTGAGTCCGCGACGGCTCCCTATGGCTACACCTTC. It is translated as CAISESATAPYGYTF.